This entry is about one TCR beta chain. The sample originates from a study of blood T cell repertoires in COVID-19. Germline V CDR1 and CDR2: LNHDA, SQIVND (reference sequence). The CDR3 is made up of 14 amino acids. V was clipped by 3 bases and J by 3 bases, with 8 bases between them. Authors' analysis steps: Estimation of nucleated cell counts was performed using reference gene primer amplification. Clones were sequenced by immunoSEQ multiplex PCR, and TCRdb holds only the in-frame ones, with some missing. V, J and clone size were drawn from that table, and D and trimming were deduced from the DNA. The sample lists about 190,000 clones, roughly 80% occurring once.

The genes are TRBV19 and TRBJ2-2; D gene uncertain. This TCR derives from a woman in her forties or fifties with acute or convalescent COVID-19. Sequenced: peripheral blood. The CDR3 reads CASSISRDTGELFF. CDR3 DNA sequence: TGTGCCAGTAGTATCTCTCGGGACACCGGGGAGCTGTTTTTT.